This entry features one T cell receptor (beta chain) sequence. The entry originates in a study of CXCR3-negative and CXCR3-positive naive CD8 T cells. Through 5' RACE with UMI labels, the TRB cDNA libraries were prepared. From the 5' RACE reads, TCRdb lists one entry per CDR3 protein and no DNA. This table holds tens of thousands of distinct CDR3 sequences. This receptor was taken from a human donor in good health. Some clones in this sample may be carry-over from other donors' samples. The sequencing input was naive CXCR3- CD8+ T cells from blood. Subset here: CD45RO-CCR7+CD27+CD95- naive CD8+ T cells lacking CXCR3 (TNR3-).

The CDR3 sequence is CASSSPNQQGSHEQYF. The chain carries TRBV7-9 and TRBJ2-7; TCRdb's D gene call, TRBD1, goes unchecked for lack of DNA. CDR3 length: 16 residues. The V gene's germline CDR1 is SEHNR and CDR2 FQNEAQ (reference sequence).